The 24 T cell receptor beta chains below all came from one sample that was sequenced in a study of T cell responses to AZD1222 COVID-19 vaccine. Profiling relied on immunoSEQ multiplex PCR, and the TCRdb table lists in-frame clones only, not all of them. The repertoire holds 110,000 to 150,000 clones, about 93% seen once, with 5.1% in the top ten. Sequencing used peripheral blood, obtained on day 0 of AZD1222 vaccination. The receptors derive from an adult in good health.

This clone was detected a few times. V gene TRBV20-1 combines with J gene TRBJ1-1; D call uncertain. The CDR3 loop spans 11 amino acids. V lost 3 bases to trimming and J lost 6 bases, with 8 bases between them. Looked up from germline, CDR1 is DFQATT and CDR2 is SNEGSKA (reference sequence). This CDR3 reads CSASPAAEAFF. Here the CDR3 DNA reads TGCAGTGCTAGCCCGGCAGCTGAAGCTTTCTTT.

The sample holds a few counts of this clone. The chain uses TRBV30 and TRBJ2-1; the D is unclear. In germline, CDR1 is GTSNPN, CDR2 SVGIG (reference sequence). The CDR3 spans 15 residues. Trimming removed 2 bases at V and 4 bases at J, with 15 bases between. This chain's CDR3 is CAWSRSATRYNEQFF. CDR3 DNA: TGTGCCTGGAGTCGATCGGCGACCCGATACAATGAGCAGTTCTTC.

The gene calls are TRBV18 and TRBJ1-2; 9 bases fit TRBD1. Per the germline V gene, CDR1 is KGHSH and CDR2 is LQKENI. After removal of 3 bases from V and 1 base from J, the junction contained 6 bases not matched to a gene. CDR3 length: 16 residues. The CDR3 DNA follows: TGTGCCAGCTCACCCGAACCGGGACAGGGTAACTATGGCTACACCTTC. As protein: CASSPEPGQGNYGYTF.

This chain connects TRBV30 to TRBJ2-3; D is perhaps TRBD1 (8 bases). Germline V lookup: CDR1 GTSNPN, CDR2 SVGIG (reference sequence). The length of the CDR3 is 15 residues. Trimming shortened V by 3 bases and J by 5 bases, and 18 bases separated the two germline ends. Here the CDR3 DNA reads TGTGCCTGGAGCATCCCGACAGGGGAGGGAGATACGCAGTATTTT. Amino acids: CAWSIPTGEGDTQYF.

V usage is TRBV7-9 and J usage is TRBJ1-2; D remains unclear. Trimming stripped 5 bases from V and 2 bases from J, with 15 bases between. In germline, CDR1 is SEHNR, CDR2 FQNEAQ (reference sequence). The CDR3 consists of 15 residues. CDR3 sequence (DNA): TGTGCCAGCAGCCCGCCGTTCCAGGCCAACTATGGCTACACCTTC. Protein: CASSPPFQANYGYTF.

The chain is built from TRBV4-1 and TRBJ2-5, with D possibly being TRBD1 (5 bases). Germline-derived CDR1 and CDR2 are MGHRA and YSYEKL. Trimming removed 0 bases from V and 1 base from J, with 9 bases in between. The length of the CDR3 is 15 residues. CDR3 residues: CASSQEPDIQETQYF. The CDR3, as DNA: TGCGCCAGCAGCCAAGAACCGGACATCCAAGAGACCCAGTACTTC.

The CDR3 region is CASSTRTGYNEQFF. The CDR3 nucleotides read TGTGCCAGTAGTACTAGAACGGGTTACAATGAGCAGTTCTTC. This chain links TRBV19 with TRBJ2-1; D ambiguous. V shed 4 bases and J shed 4 bases, with 11 bases lying between them. Germline V gives CDR1 LNHDA, CDR2 SQIVND (reference sequence). The CDR3 contains 14 residues.

In this sample, this clone turned up once. CDR3 in amino acids: CASSSSSGRAFYEQYF. The CDR3, as DNA: TGCGCCAGCAGCTCGTCTAGCGGGAGGGCCTTCTACGAGCAGTACTTC. This chain uses TRBV5-1 with TRBJ2-7, with 12 positions matching TRBD2. This CDR3 has 16 amino acids. Unmatched junction bases numbered 7, after V lost 3 bases and J lost 3 bases. The germline gives CDR1 SGHRS, CDR2 YFSETQ.

The J gene is TRBJ1-5, the V gene TRBV16, with 10 bases lining up with TRBD1. CDR1 is KGHSY and CDR2 is FQNENV in the germline V gene. J gave up 4 bases and V 4 bases, and 1 base lay outside the gene matches. This CDR3 is built from 14 residues. CDR3 sequence reads: CASSRGQGNQPQHF. The DNA for the CDR3 is TGTGCCAGCAGCCGGGGACAGGGGAATCAGCCCCAGCATTTT.

The genes are TRBV25-1 and TRBJ1-6, with TRBD1 matching over 8 bases. Germline values: CDR1 MGHDK, CDR2 SYGVNS. The junction had 7 bases not matched to a gene; V was cut back by 6 bases and J by 9 bases. CDR3 length equals 14 residues. CDR3 protein: CASRGQGLGSPLHF. The CDR3 DNA reads TGTGCCAGCAGAGGACAGGGCCTCGGTTCACCCCTCCACTTT.

The chain carries TRBV9 and TRBJ1-2, with 8 bases matching TRBD1. This CDR3 contains 16 residues. CDR1 is SGDLS, CDR2 YYNGEE, per germline. Unmatched junction bases numbered 7, after V lost 3 bases and J lost 0 bases. DNA for the CDR3: TGTGCCAGCAGCGGGACAGGGCCTGTTGCTAACTATGGCTACACCTTC. Its protein product is CASSGTGPVANYGYTF.

For the CDR3, the DNA is TGTGCCAGCAGCTTAGTGGGGGGTTGGCAGCCCCAGCATTTT. It specifies CASSLVGGWQPQHF. The chain uses TRBV7-9 and TRBJ1-5; possible D gene TRBD1, 5 bases. Germline assignment: CDR1 SEHNR and CDR2 FQNEAQ (reference sequence). V lost 1 base and J lost 7, with 11 bases in between. This CDR3 is 14 amino acids long. The complete variable domain, with remaining parts taken from reference TRBV7-9 and TRBJ1-5, reads DTGVSQNPRHKITKRGQNVTFRCDPISEHNRLYWYRQTLGQGPEFLTYFQNEAQLEKSRLLSDRFSAERPKGSFSTLEIQRTEQGDSAMYLCASSLVGGWQPQHFGDGTRLSIL.

This chain links TRBV9 with TRBJ1-5; D is unresolved. The CDR3 has 15 amino acids. The germline V gene has CDR1 SGDLS and CDR2 YYNGEE. The V and J ends lost 2 bases and 6 bases respectively, with 15 bases between them. CDR3 loop: CASSVSRRAGQPQHF. The CDR3 region has the DNA TGTGCCAGCAGCGTGTCCCGTAGGGCTGGTCAGCCCCAGCATTTT.

The J gene is TRBJ2-1, the V gene TRBV6-5; 9 positions agree with TRBD2. The CDR3 length is 14 residues. With V trimmed by 6 bases and J by 6 bases, 6 bases remained unmatched. The germline CDR1 and CDR2 sequences are MNHEY and SVGAGI. CDR3: CASRRLAELNEQFF. CDR3 DNA sequence: TGTGCCAGCAGGAGACTAGCGGAGCTCAATGAGCAGTTCTTC.

The chain recombines TRBV28 with TRBJ1-2, with D possibly being TRBD1 (6 bases). This CDR3 comprises 14 residues. Germline V CDR1 and CDR2: MDHEN, SYDVKM. The ends were cut back, 0 bases at V and 8 bases at J, with 13 bases in the middle. In DNA, the CDR3 is TGTGCCAGCAGTTTATGGGAGGGGGGTCACGGCTACACCTTC. It translates to CASSLWEGGHGYTF.

V usage is TRBV5-1 and J usage is TRBJ1-1, with D possibly TRBD1 on 5 matching bases. Between the trimmed V and J ends, which lost 0 bases and 7 bases, there was a span of 13 bases. Germline lookup yields CDR1 SGHRS and CDR2 YFSETQ. The CDR3 is 14 amino acids. CDR3 DNA sequence: TGCGCCAGCAGCTTGGACAGGTCTGAGGATGAAGCTTTCTTT. The encoded protein is CASSLDRSEDEAFF.

The V and J genes are TRBV19 and TRBJ1-2; 9 bases match TRBD1. This CDR3 is built from 15 residues. The junction had 9 bases not matched to a gene; V was cut back by 3 bases and J by 7 bases. Germline V lookup: CDR1 LNHDA, CDR2 SQIVND (reference sequence). As DNA, the CDR3 is TGTGCCAGTAGTATGGGTTACAGGGGGCATACTGGCTACACCTTC. It encodes CASSMGYRGHTGYTF. The variable domain in full, completed from reference TRBV19 and TRBJ1-2, reads DGGITQSPKYLFRKEGQNVTLSCEQNLNHDAMYWYRQDPGQGLRLIYYSQIVNDFQKGDIAEGYSVSREKKESFPLTVTSAQKNPTAFYLCASSMGYRGHTGYTFGSGTRLTVV.

With regard to this clone: Other DNA sequences from this sample encode an identical CDR3 as well. This chain uses TRBV24-1 with TRBJ1-1; D ambiguous. Germline V gene sequence: CDR1 KGHDR, CDR2 SFDVKD. The CDR3 length is 12 residues. V lost 4 bases and J 1 base, leaving 3 bases between the germline ends. CDR3 DNA: TGTGCCACCAGTGACCCGAACACTGAAGCTTTCTTT. Translation gives CATSDPNTEAFF.

V gene TRBV12-3 or TRBV12-4 combines with J gene TRBJ2-7; D not certain. V was shortened by 6 bases and J by 3 bases, with 12 bases between the two germline ends. The CDR3 has 13 amino acids. The CDR3 reads CASRVGQSYEQYF. DNA of the CDR3: TGTGCCAGCAGGGTTGGTCAGAGCTACGAGCAGTACTTC.

V and J are TRBV7-9 and TRBJ2-6; D is perhaps TRBD1 or TRBD2 (5 bases each). V lost 5 bases to trimming and J lost 11 bases, with 13 bases between them. Germline V lookup: CDR1 SEHNR, CDR2 FQNEAQ (reference sequence). CDR3 length: 13 residues. In nucleotides, the CDR3 is TGTGCCAGCAGCCCAGCCATGGGGGACGTCCTGACTTTC. Protein sequence: CASSPAMGDVLTF.

The V call is TRBV5-4, the J call TRBJ2-7; 7 positions agree with TRBD1. Germline V gene sequence: CDR1 SGHNT, CDR2 YYREEE (reference sequence). The CDR3 is 15 residues long. V lost 4 bases to trimming and J lost 1 base; unmatched junction nucleotides: 8. The CDR3 region has the DNA TGTGCCAGCAGCACCCCCGGGACAGCTTCCTACGAGCAGTACTTC. Protein product: CASSTPGTASYEQYF.

The chain combines TRBV5-1 with TRBJ1-1, with 9 positions matching TRBD1. Germline assignment: CDR1 SGHRS and CDR2 YFSETQ. This CDR3 comprises 15 residues. The ends lost 3 bases at V and 5 bases at J; junction bases unmatched: 8. The CDR3 bases are TGCGCCAGCAGCTGGGGGACAGGGCCAAGTACTGAAGCTTTCTTT. This codes for CASSWGTGPSTEAFF.

Here the CDR3 reads CASSEGLAVHEQYF. CDR3 bases: TGTGCCAGCAGTGAGGGGCTAGCAGTCCACGAGCAGTACTTC. The chain carries TRBV2 and TRBJ2-7; D is possibly TRBD1 or TRBD2 (5 bases each). With 3 bases removed from V and 5 bases from J, the gap between germline ends came to 14 bases. The CDR3 contains 14 residues. CDR1 is SNHLY and CDR2 is FYNNEI in the germline V gene.

Only one count was recorded for this clone. The gene calls are TRBV5-1 and TRBJ2-5; no reliable D call. Germline CDR1 and CDR2: SGHRS and YFSETQ. V dropped 7 bases and J dropped 1 base, with 8 bases sitting between them. The CDR3 is 12 residues long. The CDR3 coding sequence is TGCGCCAGCGGGAAAGGCCAAGAGACCCAGTACTTC. Protein: CASGKGQETQYF.